This T cell receptor (beta chain) was found in a study of regulatory T cells in long-lasting Graves disease. Construction of TCR beta libraries relied on iRepertoire HTBI primers and on Arm-PCR targeting CDR3 regions. TCRdb reprocessed the multiplex PCR reads via MiXCR and lists one record per CDR3 protein. The table includes 350,000 to 550,000 distinct CDR3 sequences, about 15% detected once. This clonotype was found many times. Documented time point: newly diagnosed GD, antithyroid drugs for less than 3 months. From PBMCs, RNA was extracted and then used to make the TCR library. V lost 5 bases and J lost 4, with 9 bases in between. Germline lookup yields CDR1 SEHNR and CDR2 FQNEAQ (reference sequence). The CDR3 has 12 amino acids. In addition, the sample was reused for a study of T cells in Graves' hyperthyroidism and ophthalmopathy.

Specimen: peripheral blood mononuclear cells (PBMCs), collected at new diagnosis, from a patient treated with antithyroid drugs. This clonotype was sampled from a young woman with Graves disease. This chain connects TRBV7-9 to TRBJ2-7; D not certain. CDR3: CASSAGRYEQYF. DNA of the CDR3: TGTGCCAGCAGCGCCGGACGTTACGAGCAGTACTTC.